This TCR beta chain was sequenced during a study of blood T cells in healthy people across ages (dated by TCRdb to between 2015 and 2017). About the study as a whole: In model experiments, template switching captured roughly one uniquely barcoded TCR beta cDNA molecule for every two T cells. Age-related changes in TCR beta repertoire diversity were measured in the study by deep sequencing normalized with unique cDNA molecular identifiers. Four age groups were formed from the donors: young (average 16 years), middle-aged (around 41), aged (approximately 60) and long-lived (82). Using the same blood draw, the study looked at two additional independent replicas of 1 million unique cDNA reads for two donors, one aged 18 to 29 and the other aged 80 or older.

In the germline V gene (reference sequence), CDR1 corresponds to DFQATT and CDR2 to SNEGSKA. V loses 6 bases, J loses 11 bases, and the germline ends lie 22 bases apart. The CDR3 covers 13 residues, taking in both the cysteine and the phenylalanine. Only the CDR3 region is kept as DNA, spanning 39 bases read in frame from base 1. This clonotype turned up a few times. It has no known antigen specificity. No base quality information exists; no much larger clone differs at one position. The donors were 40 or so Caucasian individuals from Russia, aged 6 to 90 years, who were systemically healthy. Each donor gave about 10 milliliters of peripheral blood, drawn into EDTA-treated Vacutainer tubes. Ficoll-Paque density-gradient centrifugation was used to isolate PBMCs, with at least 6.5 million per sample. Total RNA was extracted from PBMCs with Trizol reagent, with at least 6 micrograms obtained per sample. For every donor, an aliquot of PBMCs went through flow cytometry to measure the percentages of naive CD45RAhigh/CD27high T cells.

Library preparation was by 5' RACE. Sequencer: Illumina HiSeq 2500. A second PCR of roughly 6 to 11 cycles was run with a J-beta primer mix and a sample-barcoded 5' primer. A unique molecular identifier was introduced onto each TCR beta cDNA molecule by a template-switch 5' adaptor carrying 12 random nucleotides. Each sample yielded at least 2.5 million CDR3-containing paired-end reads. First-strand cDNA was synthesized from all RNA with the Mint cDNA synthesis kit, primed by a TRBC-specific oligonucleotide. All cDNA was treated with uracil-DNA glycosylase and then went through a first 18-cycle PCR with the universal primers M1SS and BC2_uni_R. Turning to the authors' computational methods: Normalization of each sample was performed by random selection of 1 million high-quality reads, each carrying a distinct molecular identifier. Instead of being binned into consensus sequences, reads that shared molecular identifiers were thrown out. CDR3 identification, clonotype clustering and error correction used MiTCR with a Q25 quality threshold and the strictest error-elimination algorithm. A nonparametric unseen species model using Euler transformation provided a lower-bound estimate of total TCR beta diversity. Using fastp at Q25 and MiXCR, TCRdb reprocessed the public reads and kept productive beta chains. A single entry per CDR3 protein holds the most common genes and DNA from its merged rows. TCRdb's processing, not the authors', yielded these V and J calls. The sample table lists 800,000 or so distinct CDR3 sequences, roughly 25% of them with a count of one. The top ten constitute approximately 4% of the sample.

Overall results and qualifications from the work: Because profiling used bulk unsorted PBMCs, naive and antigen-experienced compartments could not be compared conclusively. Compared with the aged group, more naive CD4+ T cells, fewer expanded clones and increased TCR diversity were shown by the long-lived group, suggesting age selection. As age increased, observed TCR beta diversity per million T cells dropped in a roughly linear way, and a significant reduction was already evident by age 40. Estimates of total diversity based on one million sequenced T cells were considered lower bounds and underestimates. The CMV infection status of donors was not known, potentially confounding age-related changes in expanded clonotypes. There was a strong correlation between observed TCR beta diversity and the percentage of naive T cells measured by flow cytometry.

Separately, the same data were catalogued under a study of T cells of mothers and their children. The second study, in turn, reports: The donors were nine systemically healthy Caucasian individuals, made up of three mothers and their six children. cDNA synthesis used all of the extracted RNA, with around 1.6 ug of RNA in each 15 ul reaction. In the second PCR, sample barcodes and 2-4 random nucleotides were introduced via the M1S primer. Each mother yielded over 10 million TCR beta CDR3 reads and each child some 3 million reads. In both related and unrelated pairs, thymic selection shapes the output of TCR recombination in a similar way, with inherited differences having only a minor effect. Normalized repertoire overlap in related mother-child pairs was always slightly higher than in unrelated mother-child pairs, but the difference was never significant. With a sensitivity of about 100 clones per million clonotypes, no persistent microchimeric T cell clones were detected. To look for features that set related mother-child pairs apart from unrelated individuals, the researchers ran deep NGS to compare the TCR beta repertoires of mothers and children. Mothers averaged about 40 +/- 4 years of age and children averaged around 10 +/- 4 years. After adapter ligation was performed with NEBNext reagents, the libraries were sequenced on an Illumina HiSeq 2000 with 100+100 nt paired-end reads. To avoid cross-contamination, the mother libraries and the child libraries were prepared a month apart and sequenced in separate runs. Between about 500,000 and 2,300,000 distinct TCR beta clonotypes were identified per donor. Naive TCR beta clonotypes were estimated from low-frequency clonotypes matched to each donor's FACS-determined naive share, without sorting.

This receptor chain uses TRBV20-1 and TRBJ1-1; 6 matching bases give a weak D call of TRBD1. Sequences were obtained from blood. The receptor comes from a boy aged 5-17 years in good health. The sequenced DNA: TGCAGTGCGCCTTCTACAGGGTACCATGGGGCTTTCTTT. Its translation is CSAPSTGYHGAFF.